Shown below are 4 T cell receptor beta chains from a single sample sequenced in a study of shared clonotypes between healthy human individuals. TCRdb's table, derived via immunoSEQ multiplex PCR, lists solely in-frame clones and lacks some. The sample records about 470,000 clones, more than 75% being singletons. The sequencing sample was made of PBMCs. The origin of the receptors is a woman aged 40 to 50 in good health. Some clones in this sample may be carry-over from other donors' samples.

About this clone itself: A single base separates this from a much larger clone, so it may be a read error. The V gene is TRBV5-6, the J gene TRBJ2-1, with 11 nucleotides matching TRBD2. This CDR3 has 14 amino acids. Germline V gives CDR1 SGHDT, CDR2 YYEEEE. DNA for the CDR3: TGTGCCAGCAGCTTACTAGCGGGAGTCAATGAGCAGCTCTTC. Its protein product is CASSLLAGVNEQLF.

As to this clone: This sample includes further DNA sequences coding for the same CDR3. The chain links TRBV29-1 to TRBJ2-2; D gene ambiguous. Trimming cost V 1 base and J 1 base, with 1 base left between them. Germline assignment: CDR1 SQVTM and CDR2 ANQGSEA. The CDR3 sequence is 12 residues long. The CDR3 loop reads CSVEGNTGELFF. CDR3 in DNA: TGCAGCGTTGAAGGGAACACCGGGGAGCTGTTTTTT.

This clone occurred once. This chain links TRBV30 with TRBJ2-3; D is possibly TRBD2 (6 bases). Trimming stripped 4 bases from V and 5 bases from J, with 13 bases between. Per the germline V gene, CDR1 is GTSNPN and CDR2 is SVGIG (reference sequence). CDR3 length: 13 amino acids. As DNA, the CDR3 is TGTGCCTGGACCGTGCGGGGTCTAGATACGCAGTATTTT. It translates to CAWTVRGLDTQYF.

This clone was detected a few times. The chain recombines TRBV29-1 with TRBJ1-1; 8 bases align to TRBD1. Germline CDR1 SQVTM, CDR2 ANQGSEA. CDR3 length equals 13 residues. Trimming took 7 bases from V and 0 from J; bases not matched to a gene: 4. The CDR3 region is CSAGQGMNTEAFF. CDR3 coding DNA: TGCAGCGCAGGACAGGGAATGAACACTGAAGCTTTCTTT.